This T cell receptor (beta chain) was sequenced in a study of cytomegalovirus exposure and HLA in healthy donors. Study-wide context: Within an early data release were about 85 million unique TCRs drawn from HLA-typed donors.

The germline V and J ends were trimmed by 0 bases and 2 bases, with 10 bases remaining between them. Looked up from germline, CDR1 is LNHNV and CDR2 is YYDKDF (reference sequence). CDR3 length equals 16 residues. The primer mix had 60 Vbeta and 13 Jbeta primers. TCRdb keeps only in-frame clones here, not all; method: immunoSEQ multiplex PCR. The sample has roughly 180,000 clones; 84% are singletons. The receptor's source is a girl aged 5-17 years in good health and CMV-seropositive. The sequencing sample was made of PBMCs. The chain carries TRBV15 and TRBJ2-2; no definite D call. The CDR3 spells CATSRDPYRNTGELFF. The DNA for the CDR3 is TGTGCCACCAGCAGAGATCCGTACAGAAACACCGGGGAGCTGTTTTTT.